The rows below give T cell receptor beta chains drawn from one sample of a study of control samples from healthy donors and cancer patients. Clones were read by immunoSEQ multiplex PCR, and TCRdb kept only the in-frame ones, dropping some. The repertoire holds about 170,000 clones, with more than 85% as singletons. The sample consisted of blood. The receptors originated from a woman in her 40s in good health. Both conserved end residues are part of each CDR3.

V	J	length	CDR3
TRBV2	TRBJ2-1	15	CASSEMRGGLNEQFF
TRBV27	TRBJ1-2	14	CASSLSGSQSGYTF
TRBV6-6	TRBJ2-7	13	CASSGQGTSGQYF
TRBV7-6	TRBJ2-3	19	CASSLTVLGRVTHTDTQYF
TRBV9	TRBJ1-2	16	CASSQARGLSNYGYTF
TRBV9	TRBJ1-4	14	CASSVDRLDEKLFF
TRBV9	TRBJ2-5	16	CASSVGGSGGEETQYF
TRBV5-1	TRBJ2-3	14	CASRNIAGGDTQYF
TRBV10-1	TRBJ1-4	14	CASSPEQGPEKLFF
TRBV7-9	TRBJ1-1	15	CASSPQAAMNTEAFF
TRBV4-2	TRBJ2-7	13	CASSQDVVDEQYF
TRBV10-3	TRBJ1-3	14	CAISVGQTGNTIYF
TRBV28	TRBJ2-5	14	CASSSTGGPETQYF
TRBV12-3/TRBV12-4	TRBJ2-5	13	CASSRQGRETQYF
TRBV2	TRBJ1-2	14	CASSERGGSYGYTF
TRBV9	TRBJ1-1	13	CASSTGPVTEAFF
TRBV7-9	TRBJ1-1	14	CASSFKGPDTEAFF
TRBV5-6	TRBJ2-4	13	CASSKEAGGIQYF
TRBV5-1	TRBJ2-7	14	CASTPGGAFYEQYF
TRBV27	TRBJ1-4	14	CASTTTRYEEKLFF
TRBV2	TRBJ1-2	12	CASSPRKEIYTF
TRBV7-8	TRBJ1-2	17	CASSFRTRQGPNYGYTF
TRBV18	TRBJ2-1	15	CASSLQGARISEQFF
TRBV4-1	TRBJ2-3	15	CASSLGGVVTDTQYF
TRBV19	TRBJ2-3	14	CASNDPRRTDTQYF
TRBV5-1	TRBJ2-6	15	CASSLAGSGANVLTF
TRBV6-5	TRBJ1-2	15	CASSYSIGTEYGYTF
TRBV7-2	TRBJ2-2	15	CASSLGQGGAGELFF
TRBV9	TRBJ2-7	14	CASSVGDSTYEQYF
TRBV11-1	TRBJ1-2	13	CARAGEGDYGYTF
TRBV6-6	TRBJ2-7	14	CASGGRGQGHEQYF
TRBV7-9	TRBJ1-3	16	CASSLGSANSGNTIYF
TRBV9	TRBJ2-1	13	CASSERVYNEQFF
TRBV5-5	TRBJ1-5	15	CASSGGWGSNQPQHF
TRBV11-2	TRBJ2-7	14	CASSLRGGHYEQYF
TRBV4-1	TRBJ2-1	15	CASSQVAGEFNEQFF
TRBV27	TRBJ1-2	16	CASSLQGQGATYGYTF
TRBV6-5	TRBJ1-2	13	CASRTGENYGYTF
TRBV12-3/TRBV12-4	TRBJ1-1	13	CASSGVKNTEAFF
TRBV5-1	TRBJ2-1	13	CASSDRGLHEQFF
TRBV3-1/TRBV3-2	TRBJ2-7	14	CASSQWQGIYEQYF
TRBV2	TRBJ2-3	14	CASTRLAGGDTQYF
TRBV9	TRBJ2-5	15	CASSVGGAPQETQYF
TRBV7-3	TRBJ1-6	14	CASSLLGYNSPLHF
TRBV15	TRBJ2-1	15	CATNQQASSYNEQFF
TRBV27	TRBJ2-1	15	CASSLGLAGFNEQFF
TRBV2	TRBJ1-3	15	CASKRGQGGSNTIYF
TRBV7-8	TRBJ1-4	14	CASSLASRDEKLFF
TRBV7-9	TRBJ2-1	13	CASSLTSLSEQFF
TRBV27	TRBJ1-2	11	CASSTNYGYTF
TRBV19	TRBJ1-4	14	CASRADRGVEKLFF
TRBV12-3/TRBV12-4	TRBJ1-5	12	CASSPSMRPQHF
TRBV10-1	TRBJ2-7	20	CASSPTPGTGTSQAYYEQYF
TRBV19	TRBJ1-4	14	CASRQDSLNEKLFF
TRBV29-1	TRBJ2-5	12	CSHRTDQETQYF
TRBV3-1/TRBV3-2	TRBJ1-6	18	CASRRNAWDRGGNSPLHF
TRBV5-1	TRBJ1-4	13	CASNRALGEKLFF